Given below is one TCR beta chain in context. Antigen specificity is unknown. This sample was included in a study of blood T cells in healthy people across ages. It was with a sample-barcoded 5' primer and a J-beta primer mix that a second PCR of roughly 6 to 12 cycles was run. TCRdb re-called the 5' RACE reads through MiXCR, storing one row per CDR3 protein. The sample consists of just under 750,000 distinct CDR3 sequences, approximately 22% of them appearing once. The V gene's germline CDR1 is WNHNN and CDR2 SYGVQD (reference sequence). The CDR3 totals 14 residues. V was clipped by 7 bases and J by 0 bases, with 11 bases between them. Study-level results: Among long-lived donors, naive CD4+ cells were more numerous and diversity higher than in aged donors.

Sequenced sample: blood. The chain has TRBV10-1 and TRBJ2-3; D tentatively reads TRBD1 or TRBD2 (6 bases each). The TCR was taken from a man between 65 and 85 years old in good health. The CDR3: CASKGGFSTDTQYF. The DNA for the CDR3 is TGCGCCAGCAAGGGGGGTTTTAGCACAGATACGCAGTATTTT.